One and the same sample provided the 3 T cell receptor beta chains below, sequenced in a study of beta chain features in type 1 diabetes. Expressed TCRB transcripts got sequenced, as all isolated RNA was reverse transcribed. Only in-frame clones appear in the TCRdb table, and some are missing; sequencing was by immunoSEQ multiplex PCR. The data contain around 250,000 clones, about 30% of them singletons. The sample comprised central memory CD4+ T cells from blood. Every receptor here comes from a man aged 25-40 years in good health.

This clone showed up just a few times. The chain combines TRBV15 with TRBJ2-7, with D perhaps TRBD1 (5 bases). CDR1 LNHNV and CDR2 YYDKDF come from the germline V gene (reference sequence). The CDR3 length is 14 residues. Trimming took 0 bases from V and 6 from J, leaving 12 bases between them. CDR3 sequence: CATSRDDKGSEQYF. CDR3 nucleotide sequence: TGTGCCACCAGCAGAGACGACAAGGGGTCCGAGCAGTACTTC.

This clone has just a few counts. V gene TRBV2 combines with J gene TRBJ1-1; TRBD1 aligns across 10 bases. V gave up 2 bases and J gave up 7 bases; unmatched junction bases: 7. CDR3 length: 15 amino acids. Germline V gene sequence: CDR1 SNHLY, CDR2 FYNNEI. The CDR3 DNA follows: TGTGCCAGCAGTGAATCTGGGACAGGGGTGGATGAAGCTTTCTTT. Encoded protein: CASSESGTGVDEAFF.

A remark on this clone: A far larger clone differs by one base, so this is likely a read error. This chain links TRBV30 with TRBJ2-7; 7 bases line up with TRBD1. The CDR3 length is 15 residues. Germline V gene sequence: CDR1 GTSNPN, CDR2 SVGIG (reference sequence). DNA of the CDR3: TGTGCCGGGAGATCACCACAGGGGACATCGATGGAGCAGTACTTC. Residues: CAGRSPQGTSMEQYF.